The rows below give T cell receptor beta chains drawn from one sample of a study of T cells after yellow fever vaccination. TCRdb processed the 5' RACE reads anew with MiXCR; each CDR3 protein has one entry. The sample holds about 160,000 distinct CDR3 sequences, under 7.5% seen once. Sequences were derived from CD4+ T cells sorted from PBMCs, sampled around 5 days after the first yellow fever vaccination. These receptors all stem from a man between 18 and 29 years old who received the YFV17D yellow fever vaccine. Both conserved end residues are part of each CDR3. Fields, in order: V gene, clone size, J gene, CDR3 length, D gene, CDR3 DNA, CDR3 protein. The D gene is left open where the match is weak. Rows give clone size only sometimes, using once, few, many, or a class for an expanded clone.

>TRBV7-2|many|TRBJ1-1|14|.
TGTGCCAGCAGCCCCGGACAGATAAACACTGAAGCTTTCTTT
CASSPGQINTEAFF
>TRBV5-1|.|TRBJ1-1|14|.
TGCGCCAGCAGCTTGGTCAGGGTAGACACTGAAGCTTTCTTT
CASSLVRVDTEAFF
>TRBV18|few|TRBJ1-2|14|.
TGTGCCAGCTCACTCCTGGAATTTGCGGATGGCTACACCTTC
CASSLLEFADGYTF
>TRBV5-1|.|TRBJ1-3|16|.
TGCGCCAGCAGCTTGGAGGGGGGAATCGCTGGAAACACCATATATTTT
CASSLEGGIAGNTIYF
>TRBV11-2|many|TRBJ2-5|11|.
TGTGCCAGCAGCTCTGGGCGGACCCAGTACTTC
CASSSGRTQYF
>TRBV9|many|TRBJ2-2|15|.
TGTGCCAGCAGACCATCCGACATGAACACCGGGGAGCTGTTTTTT
CASRPSDMNTGELFF
>TRBV3-1|few|TRBJ2-5|16|.
TGTGCCAGCAGCCAAGAAAACGGGGGCGGACAAGAGACCCAGTACTTC
CASSQENGGGQETQYF
>TRBV10-1|few|TRBJ2-7|14|.
TGCGACAGCAGTGATGAAGGGGGAACCCTCGAGCAGTACTTC
CDSSDEGGTLEQYF
>TRBV9|many|TRBJ1-2|15|.
TGTGCCAGCAGCCCAGGCATTGGTTCCCACTATGGCTACACCTTC
CASSPGIGSHYGYTF
>TRBV7-6|many|TRBJ2-1|14|.
TGTGCCAGCAGCTTACAGGAGGGAGGCTATGAGCAGTTCTTC
CASSLQEGGYEQFF
>TRBV24-1|.|TRBJ2-2|14|TRBD2
TGTGCCACCAACCCCCGGGGGGGCACCGGGGAGCTGTTTTTT
CATNPRGGTGELFF
>TRBV12-3/TRBV12-4|many|TRBJ2-3|14|TRBD1
TGTGCCAGCAGCACGACAGGGTCCACAGATACGCAGTATTTT
CASSTTGSTDTQYF
>TRBV7-2|many|TRBJ2-2|15|.
TGTGCCAGCAGCGTGACAGGGAGGCTCACCGGGGAGCTGTTTTTT
CASSVTGRLTGELFF
>TRBV6-1|few|TRBJ1-6|14|TRBD1
TGTGCCAGCACCTATGGACAGGGGAATTCACCCCTCCACTTT
CASTYGQGNSPLHF
>TRBV10-3|many|TRBJ2-5|12|.
TGTGCCATCAGTAGCAGTCGCGAGACCCAGTACTTC
CAISSSRETQYF
>TRBV5-4|.|TRBJ1-3|14|.
TGTGCCAGCAGCCCGGACAGATCTGGAAACACCATATATTTT
CASSPDRSGNTIYF
>TRBV6-6|.|TRBJ1-3|13|.
TGTGCCAGCTCCAGGCTCTCTGGAAACACCATATATTTT
CASSRLSGNTIYF
>TRBV4-1|many|TRBJ2-4|17|.
TGCGCCAGCAGCCAGAGGGGTTGGGGGGTCAGCGAAAACATTCAGTACTTC
CASSQRGWGVSENIQYF
>TRBV2|many|TRBJ2-7|14|.
TGTGCCAGCACTCCTGGGGGAGCCAGCTACGAGCAGTACTTC
CASTPGGASYEQYF
>TRBV20-1|many|TRBJ2-1|13|.
TGCAGTGCTAGAGGGTCATTCTACAATGAGCAGTTCTTC
CSARGSFYNEQFF